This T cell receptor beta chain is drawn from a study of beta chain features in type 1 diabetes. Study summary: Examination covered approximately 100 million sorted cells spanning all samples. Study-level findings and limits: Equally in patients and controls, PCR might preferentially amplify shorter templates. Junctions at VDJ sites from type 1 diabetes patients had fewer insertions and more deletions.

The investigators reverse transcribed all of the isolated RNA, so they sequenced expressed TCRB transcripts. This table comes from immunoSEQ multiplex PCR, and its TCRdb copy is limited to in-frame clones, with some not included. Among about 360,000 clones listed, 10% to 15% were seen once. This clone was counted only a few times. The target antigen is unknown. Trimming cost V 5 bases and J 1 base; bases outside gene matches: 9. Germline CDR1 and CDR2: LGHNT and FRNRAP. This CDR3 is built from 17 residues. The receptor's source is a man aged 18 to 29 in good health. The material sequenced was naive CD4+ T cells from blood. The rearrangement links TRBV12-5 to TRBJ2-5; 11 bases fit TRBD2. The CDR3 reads CASGPETSGILQETQYF. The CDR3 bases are TGTGCTAGTGGTCCCGAGACTAGCGGGATACTCCAAGAGACCCAGTACTTC.